A single sample gave rise to the 30 T cell receptor beta chains below, sequenced in a study of vaccination and CD4 T cells after COVID-19. Their antigens remain unidentified. The treatment here: approximately nine-day PBMC culture with coronavirus spike peptide pools or control peptides (ViraFEST assay). The study sequenced cultured CD4+ T cell DNA using the Oncomine TCR Beta short-read assay. Each CDR3 protein gets one entry after TCRdb re-called the PCR reads with MiXCR. The sample lists approximately 15,000 distinct CDR3 sequences, around 49% occurring once. Sequenced sample: CD4+ T cells from blood, cultured in vitro. Receptors originate from a human donor who had recovered from COVID-19.

The chain combines TRBV6-1 with TRBJ2-5, with D perhaps matching TRBD1 (6 bases). Trimming removed 6 bases at V and 9 bases at J, with 17 bases between. The CDR3 length is 13 residues. Germline V gene sequence: CDR1 MNHNS, CDR2 SASEGT. The CDR3: CASSLQGEGAQYF. In DNA, the CDR3 is TGTGCCAGCAGCCTACAGGGCGAGGGGGCCCAGTACTTC.

The chain uses TRBV30 and TRBJ1-5; the D is unclear. Germline V gives CDR1 GTSNPN, CDR2 SVGIG (reference sequence). Trimming took 2 bases from V and 2 from J, leaving 7 bases between them. The CDR3 is made up of 13 amino acids. The CDR3 loop is CAWSYRGNQPQHF. The CDR3 bases are TGTGCCTGGAGTTATAGGGGCAATCAGCCCCAGCATTTT.

The sample holds one count of this clonotype. The rearrangement links TRBV7-2 to TRBJ2-7; D is uncertain. Germline V gives CDR1 SGHTA, CDR2 FQGNSA. CDR3 length equals 14 residues. V lost 0 bases to trimming and J lost 4 bases, with 10 bases between them. The CDR3 DNA reads TGTGCCAGCAGCTTAGCCGCCCCTTCGTACGAGCAGTACTTC. This gives the protein CASSLAAPSYEQYF.

This clonotype has a handful of counts. The genes are TRBV6-5 and TRBJ1-5; 8 bases match TRBD1. Germline V gene data show CDR1 as MNHEY and CDR2 as SVGAGI. The CDR3 sequence is 17 residues long. The V segment lost 2 bases and the J segment 6 bases; nucleotides outside the gene matches: 12. The CDR3, as DNA: TGTGCCAGCAGTTACCCCTGGCAGGGGGCGATGAGTCAGCCCCAGCATTTT. Its protein product is CASSYPWQGAMSQPQHF.

V is TRBV21-1 and J is TRBJ2-7. TRBV21-1 is a pseudogene locus. CDR3 length: 10 residues. In nucleotides, the CDR3 is TGTGCCAGCAGCAAATCCCCGCAGTACTTC. It codes for CASSKSPQYF.

This clonotype occurred a few times. This chain links TRBV7-2 with TRBJ2-3; no definite D call. This CDR3 region has 12 residues. Trimming stripped 5 bases from V and 6 bases from J, with 9 bases between. From germline, CDR1 is SGHTA and CDR2 FQGNSA. This chain's CDR3 is CASSLLGDTQYF. DNA of the CDR3: TGTGCCAGCAGCCTTTTGGGGGATACGCAGTATTTT.

V gene TRBV2 combines with J gene TRBJ2-5; D gene uncertain. Trimming removed 4 bases from V and 5 bases from J, with 14 bases in between. CDR3 length equals 14 residues. CDR1 and CDR2 from the germline V gene are SNHLY and FYNNEI. CDR3 sequence (DNA): TGTGCCAGCAGTGTTCAGGCTTCGCTGGAGACCCAGTACTTC. Translating it yields CASSVQASLETQYF.

This clonotype showed up just a few times. The genes are TRBV24-1 and TRBJ1-3; the D gene is possibly TRBD1 (5 bases). Germline values: CDR1 KGHDR, CDR2 SFDVKD. V lost 3 bases and J 4 bases, leaving 12 bases between the germline ends. The CDR3 spans 15 residues. The CDR3 spells CATSDPRGTGNTIYF. The CDR3, as DNA: TGTGCCACCAGTGATCCCCGGGGGACGGGAAACACCATATATTTT.

CDR3 in DNA: TGTGCCAGCAGCATGACAGAGGGCGCCTATGGCTACACCTTC. It codes for CASSMTEGAYGYTF. The V gene is TRBV7-9, the J gene TRBJ1-2; maybe TRBD1 (5 bases). Deletions cut 5 bases from V and 4 bases from J, with 14 bases between. CDR3 length: 14 amino acids. Germline CDR1 reads SEHNR; CDR2 reads FQNEAQ (reference sequence).

The chain recombines TRBV29-1 with TRBJ1-3; D call uncertain. Trimming stripped 3 bases from V and 3 bases from J, with 9 bases between. The germline V gene encodes CDR1 SQVTM and CDR2 ANQGSEA. This CDR3 spans 13 amino acids. CDR3 protein: CSVDLGIGNTIYF. CDR3 nucleotide sequence: TGCAGCGTTGATCTTGGCATTGGAAACACCATATATTTT.

With regard to this clonotype: Germline and junction disagree at one end, which may indicate a read error. The J gene is TRBJ1-6, the V gene TRBV6-1, with a possible D match to TRBD1 (5 bases). The germline gives CDR1 MNHNS, CDR2 SASEGT. The CDR3 length is 13 residues. Here the CDR3 DNA reads TGTGCCAGCAGCCTGGACATCACTTCATCCCTCCACTTT. Its translation: CASSLDITSSLHF.

This clonotype turned up a few times. The rearrangement uses TRBV20-1 and TRBJ2-4, with 13 bases identical to TRBD2. CDR3 length: 15 residues. V was clipped by 4 bases and J by 4 bases; unmatched bases: 4. Looked up from germline, CDR1 is DFQATT and CDR2 is SNEGSKA (reference sequence). The chain's CDR3 is CSATRTSGSKNIQYF. DNA of the CDR3: TGCAGTGCTACGAGGACTAGCGGGAGTAAAAACATTCAGTACTTC.

This clonotype rates as medium-sized. The rearrangement uses TRBV15 and TRBJ1-4, with TRBD1 as a possible D gene (6 bases). The CDR3 covers 15 residues. Trimming stripped 1 base from V and 8 bases from J, with 14 bases between. Germline lookup yields CDR1 LNHNV and CDR2 YYDKDF (reference sequence). This CDR3 reads CATSRVRGAGEKLFF. As DNA, the CDR3 is TGTGCCACCAGCAGAGTTCGGGGGGCTGGGGAAAAACTGTTTTTT.

Relative to its sample, this clonotype is medium-sized. The rearrangement links TRBV24-1 to TRBJ2-5; the match to TRBD2 covers 13 bases. With V trimmed by 2 bases and J by 6 bases, 2 bases remained unmatched. CDR1 is KGHDR and CDR2 is SFDVKD in the germline V gene. The CDR3 has 15 amino acids. CDR3 amino acids: CATSDWTSGRQTQYF. The CDR3 DNA reads as TGTGCCACCAGTGATTGGACTAGCGGGAGACAGACCCAGTACTTC.

With respect to this clonotype: The junction does not match germline at one end; this may be a read error. The chain recombines TRBV11-2 with TRBJ1-2; D is ambiguous. The CDR3 has 12 residues. Germline CDR1 is SGHAT and CDR2 is FQNNGV. CDR3 DNA sequence: TGTGCCAGCAGCCCAGGACCCTATGCCTACACCTTC. Its translation: CASSPGPYAYTF.

This clonotype has more than one count but fewer than ten. This rearrangement joins TRBV24-1 to TRBJ2-3, with a possible D match to TRBD1 (6 bases). In germline, CDR1 is KGHDR, CDR2 SFDVKD. CDR3 length: 12 residues. The ends were cut back, 7 bases at V and 6 bases at J, with 10 bases in the middle. The DNA of the CDR3 is TGTGCCACCAGGGGGGCAGGGGATACGCAGTATTTT. Its protein product is CATRGAGDTQYF.

This clonotype has only a few counts. The V and J genes are TRBV20-1 and TRBJ2-2; tentatively, D is TRBD1 or TRBD2 (5 bases each). This CDR3 spans 14 amino acids. The germline gives CDR1 DFQATT, CDR2 SNEGSKA (reference sequence). With 5 bases removed from V and 4 bases from J, the gap between germline ends came to 14 bases. The CDR3 is CSARDGPSTGELFF. The CDR3 bases are TGCAGTGCTCGGGACGGACCTAGCACCGGGGAGCTGTTTTTT.

J is TRBJ1-6 and V is TRBV11-2, with D tentatively TRBD1 (5 bases). In germline, CDR1 is SGHAT, CDR2 FQNNGV. This CDR3 has 14 amino acids. Trimming took off 2 bases at V and 12 bases at J, with 14 bases between the two ends. The DNA for the CDR3 is TGTGCCAGCAGCTTATCATTCAGGGCTAAACCCCTCCACTTT. Its protein product is CASSLSFRAKPLHF. Full variable domain (outside the CDR3, taken from reference TRBV11-2 and TRBJ1-6): EAGVAQSPRYKIIEKRQSVAFWCNPISGHATLYWYQQILGQGPKLLIQFQNNGVVDDSQLPKDRFSAERLKGVDSTLKIQPAKLEDSAVYLCASSLSFRAKPLHFGNGTRLTVT.

This clonotype was counted a few times. This sequence joins TRBV10-3 and TRBJ1-6; D uncertain. The ends were cut back, 6 bases at V and 14 bases at J, with 26 bases in the middle. Germline V lookup: CDR1 ENHRY, CDR2 SYGVKD. The length of the CDR3 is 16 residues. This CDR3 is CAIRPAETAGSRTLHF. The CDR3, as DNA: TGTGCCATCAGGCCGGCGGAGACCGCCGGTAGTCGAACCCTCCACTTT.

In nucleotides, the CDR3 is TGTGCCAGCAGCGTACATGAAGGGGACAGGGCCTATGGCTACACCTTC. This translates into CASSVHEGDRAYGYTF. This chain links TRBV9 with TRBJ1-2; 9 positions agree with TRBD1. The CDR3 has 16 amino acids. J gave up 4 bases and V 1 base, and 8 bases lay outside the gene matches. CDR1 and CDR2 from the germline V gene are SGDLS and YYNGEE.

The V and J genes are TRBV19 and TRBJ1-2; 7 bases are a match to TRBD1. Trimming removed 6 bases from V and 8 bases from J; junction bases left unmatched: 12. Germline V gene lookup returns CDR1 LNHDA and CDR2 SQIVND (reference sequence). This CDR3 is 14 amino acids long. CDR3 bases: TGTGCCAGTAGACTATATGAGGGGGCTCACGGCTACACCTTC. Translation: CASRLYEGAHGYTF.

This chain links TRBV28 with TRBJ2-1; D is ambiguous. V was clipped by 2 bases and J by 7 bases, with 12 bases between them. Per germline, CDR1 MDHEN and CDR2 SYDVKM. CDR3 length equals 14 residues. The CDR3 sequence: CASSLSLPANEQFF. CDR3 DNA sequence: TGTGCCAGCAGTTTAAGCCTTCCCGCTAATGAGCAGTTCTTC.

The genes are TRBV14 and TRBJ2-3; D unresolved. Trimming removed 3 bases from V and 1 base from J, with 5 bases in between. Germline V gene sequence: CDR1 SGHDN, CDR2 FVKESK. The CDR3 spans 13 residues. The CDR3 DNA reads TGTGCCAGCAGCCAGTCGGGCACAGATACGCAGTATTTT. It translates to CASSQSGTDTQYF.

The chain joins TRBV29-1 to TRBJ2-5; tentatively, D is TRBD1 (5 bases). The germline CDR1 and CDR2 sequences are SQVTM and ANQGSEA. The V and J ends lost 7 bases and 0 bases respectively, with 12 bases between them. The length of the CDR3 is 13 residues. In DNA form, the CDR3 reads TGCAGCGGAACGCCAGGGTACCAAGAGACCCAGTACTTC. Amino acid sequence: CSGTPGYQETQYF.

The chain carries TRBV12-3 or TRBV12-4 and TRBJ1-2; D gene uncertain. Trimming cost V 6 bases and J 2 bases, with 16 bases left between them. The CDR3 sequence is 15 residues long. The CDR3 region is CASRAEDGRNYGYTF. The CDR3 DNA sequence: TGTGCCAGCAGAGCTGAGGACGGAAGAAACTATGGCTACACCTTC.

V usage is TRBV20-1 and J usage is TRBJ1-4; TRBD1 might be the D (5 bases). Trimming left V 3 bases short and J 7 bases short, with 21 bases between. CDR3 length: 16 residues. The germline CDR1 and CDR2 sequences are DFQATT and SNEGSKA (reference sequence). CDR3 bases: TGCAGTGCTAGTCACCCGCGGGGCTCCCGAAGTGAAAAACTGTTTTTT. This gives the protein CSASHPRGSRSEKLFF.

This chain joins TRBV7-2 and TRBJ2-2, with D hard to call. V dropped 3 bases and J dropped 10 bases, with 12 bases sitting between them. The CDR3 contains 13 residues. In germline, CDR1 is SGHTA, CDR2 FQGNSA. The DNA for the CDR3 is TGTGCCAGCAGCTTCCCTGGTGCGGCGGAGCTGTTTTTT. Its translation: CASSFPGAAELFF.

The gene calls are TRBV2 and TRBJ1-1; D gene unclear. Trimming removed 5 bases at V and 6 bases at J, with 19 bases between. The CDR3 extends over 15 amino acids. The V gene's germline CDR1 is SNHLY and CDR2 FYNNEI. The CDR3 sequence: CASSPRIPHGSEAFF. CDR3 nucleotide sequence: TGTGCCAGCAGTCCTCGAATACCACACGGATCTGAAGCTTTCTTT.

This clonotype was observed a few times. The chain is built from TRBV20-1 and TRBJ1-2, with 10 bases identical to TRBD1. Looked up from germline, CDR1 is DFQATT and CDR2 is SNEGSKA (reference sequence). CDR3 length: 15 amino acids. V gave up 6 bases and J gave up 1 base; unmatched junction bases: 8. CDR3 nucleotides: TGCAGTGCAGACGGGACAGGGGCCTTTAACTATGGCTACACCTTC. It is translated as CSADGTGAFNYGYTF.

The chain employs TRBV11-2 and TRBJ1-2; D is undetermined. Per the germline V gene, CDR1 is SGHAT and CDR2 is FQNNGV. The germline V and J ends were trimmed by 0 bases and 8 bases, with 13 bases remaining between them. This CDR3 comprises 14 residues. In nucleotides, the CDR3 is TGTGCCAGCAGCTTAGATTCCTCAATAGGGGGCTACACCTTC. As protein: CASSLDSSIGGYTF.